The next 30 T cell receptor beta chains were all read from a single sample in a study of OX40 agonist ivuxolimab in advanced cancers. This table comes from immunoSEQ multiplex PCR, and its TCRdb copy is limited to in-frame clones, with some not included. This table has tens of thousands of clones, 82% appearing once. The sequenced sample was CD4+ or CD8+ T cells sorted from blood, obtained in a trial of the OX40 agonist ivuxolimab. These receptors were collected from an adult with an advanced solid tumor such as melanoma, head and neck, liver or kidney cancer.

The chain combines TRBV6-1 with TRBJ2-7, with 11 nucleotides matching TRBD1. Germline loops: CDR1 MNHNS, CDR2 SASEGT. This CDR3 is 14 amino acids long. Losses at the gene ends were 7 bases for V and 6 bases for J; bases not matched to a gene: 8. The CDR3 reads CASNEDRGRLEQYF. The CDR3 nucleotides are TGTGCCAGCAACGAGGACAGGGGGCGTCTCGAGCAGTACTTC.

The V and J genes are TRBV11-2 and TRBJ1-5, with D perhaps TRBD1 (6 bases). CDR3 length: 16 amino acids. CDR1 is SGHAT, CDR2 FQNNGV, per germline. Trimming stripped 4 bases from V and 6 bases from J, with 19 bases between. CDR3 loop: CASSSTVGGGSQPQHF. The DNA of the CDR3 is TGTGCCAGCAGCTCCACGGTAGGGGGGGGAAGTCAGCCCCAGCATTTT. Full variable domain (remainder filled in from reference TRBV11-2 and TRBJ1-5): EAGVAQSPRYKIIEKRQSVAFWCNPISGHATLYWYQQILGQGPKLLIQFQNNGVVDDSQLPKDRFSAERLKGVDSTLKIQPAKLEDSAVYLCASSSTVGGGSQPQHFGDGTRLSIL.

This clone turned up a few times. The chain has TRBV7-2 and TRBJ1-4; no definite D call. Germline V gene lookup returns CDR1 SGHTA and CDR2 FQGNSA. This CDR3 region has 12 residues. Trimming cost V 5 bases and J 8 bases, with 9 bases left between them. DNA of the CDR3: TGTGCCAGCAGCAAAGAGAGGGAAAAACTGTTTTTT. Protein: CASSKEREKLFF.

This chain joins TRBV5-4 and TRBJ1-2; D perhaps matches TRBD1 (6 bases). CDR1 SGHNT and CDR2 YYREEE come from the germline V gene (reference sequence). This CDR3 is 15 amino acids long. Trimming cost V 4 bases and J 5 bases, with 18 bases left between them. DNA of the CDR3: TGTGCCAGCAGCCCGACGGGGGGCGCAGGGTATGGCTACACCTTC. Its protein is CASSPTGGAGYGYTF.

The J gene is TRBJ1-1, the V gene TRBV6-6; possible D gene TRBD1, 5 bases. V was pared by 2 bases and J by 4 bases, with 8 bases between. This CDR3 comprises 13 residues. Germline V lookup: CDR1 MNHNY, CDR2 SVGAGI (reference sequence). The CDR3 DNA sequence: TGTGCCAGCAGTTACGGAGGGGTCACTGAAGCTTTCTTT. It translates to CASSYGGVTEAFF.

The V and J genes are TRBV4-2 and TRBJ2-1; tentatively, D is TRBD2 (5 bases). Germline CDR1 LGHNA, CDR2 YNFKEQ. V was cut by 5 bases and J by 7 bases, with 6 bases left in between. This CDR3 contains 11 residues. CDR3 in DNA: TGTGCCAGCAGCGAGGGAAATGAGCAGTTCTTC. Amino acid sequence: CASSEGNEQFF.

This chain connects TRBV10-3 to TRBJ1-5; the D gene is possibly TRBD1 (5 bases). Deletions cut 6 bases from V and 0 bases from J, with 21 bases between. Germline assignment: CDR1 ENHRY and CDR2 SYGVKD. The CDR3 length is 18 residues. The CDR3 region has the DNA TGTGCCATCAGAATAGGGACGACTGTAAGGAATAGCAATCAGCCCCAGCATTTT. Amino acids: CAIRIGTTVRNSNQPQHF.

The genes are TRBV5-6 and TRBJ2-3; possible D gene TRBD1, 6 bases. With 4 bases removed from V and 1 base from J, the gap between germline ends came to 10 bases. The CDR3 has 14 amino acids. Germline V gene lookup returns CDR1 SGHDT and CDR2 YYEEEE. CDR3 in amino acids: CASSRWTGTDTQYF. Written as DNA, the CDR3 is TGTGCCAGCAGCCGCTGGACAGGCACAGATACGCAGTATTTT.

V usage is TRBV27 and J usage is TRBJ2-3, with TRBD2 matching over 8 bases. The CDR3 contains 12 residues. The J segment lost 14 bases and the V segment lost 3 bases, leaving 7 bases of the junction unmatched. Germline loops: CDR1 MNHEY, CDR2 SMNVEV (reference sequence). CDR3 in DNA: TGTGCCAGCAGTTTCGGAACGGGGGGGTGGTATTTT. Encoded protein: CASSFGTGGWYF.

V gene TRBV5-1 combines with J gene TRBJ2-3; 9 bases align to TRBD2. CDR3 length equals 15 residues. V was pared by 4 bases and J by 3 bases, with 6 bases of the junction left unmatched. Germline V lookup: CDR1 SGHRS, CDR2 YFSETQ. The CDR3 spells CASSQPGLATDTQYF. The CDR3, as DNA: TGCGCCAGCAGCCAACCGGGACTAGCAACAGATACGCAGTATTTT.

This clone was found once. The rearrangement joins TRBV7-9 to TRBJ2-1; 8 bases agree with TRBD1. The CDR3 contains 13 residues. Germline V CDR1 and CDR2: SEHNR, FQNEAQ (reference sequence). Trimming at V came to 5 bases and at J to 7 bases, leaving 4 bases not matched to a gene. The CDR3 loop reads CASSVQGANEQFF. In DNA, the CDR3 is TGTGCCAGCAGCGTCCAGGGGGCGAATGAGCAGTTCTTC.

V is TRBV10-3 and J is TRBJ1-1; 7 bases match TRBD1. V lost 10 bases and J lost 2; bases outside the gene matches: 10. Germline CDR1 is ENHRY and CDR2 is SYGVKD. The CDR3 sequence is 14 residues long. The CDR3 here is CASLNGQANTEAFF. CDR3 nucleotides: TGTGCCAGCCTAAATGGACAGGCTAACACTGAAGCTTTCTTT.

The genes are TRBV5-1 and TRBJ2-3; D gene uncertain. With 3 bases removed from V and 6 bases from J, the gap between germline ends came to 11 bases. Germline V CDR1 and CDR2: SGHRS, YFSETQ. CDR3 size: 13 residues. The CDR3 is CASSSPPVDTQYF. In DNA form, the CDR3 reads TGCGCCAGCAGCTCCCCTCCTGTGGATACGCAGTATTTT.

The rearrangement uses TRBV11-1 and TRBJ2-1, with a tentative D call TRBD2 (7 bases). Trimming cost V 3 bases and J 4 bases, with 13 bases left between them. The germline CDR1 and CDR2 sequences are SGHAT and FQDESV (reference sequence). The CDR3 has 15 amino acids. DNA for the CDR3: TGTGCCAGCAGCTTCCGGGGAGGGACATACAATGAGCAGTTCTTC. Protein: CASSFRGGTYNEQFF.

The rearrangement links TRBV6-1 to TRBJ2-7; D gene ambiguous. The CDR3 is made up of 13 amino acids. Germline V lookup: CDR1 MNHNS, CDR2 SASEGT. CDR3 DNA: TGTGCAGTGACTCGCGATACCTCCTACGAGCAGTACTTC. Protein product: CAVTRDTSYEQYF.

This chain connects TRBV6-5 to TRBJ2-3; 7 nucleotides align to TRBD1. Germline CDR1 and CDR2: MNHEY and SVGAGI. V lost 5 bases, J lost 6 bases, and 5 bases stayed unmatched. The CDR3 totals 13 residues. CDR3 protein: CASSRTGADTQYF. In nucleotides, the CDR3 is TGTGCCAGCAGTCGAACAGGGGCGGATACGCAGTATTTT.

This chain links TRBV5-1 with TRBJ1-4; 7 nucleotides agree with TRBD1. CDR3 length: 15 amino acids. The junction had 9 bases not matched to a gene; V was cut back by 2 bases and J by 8 bases. In germline, CDR1 is SGHRS, CDR2 YFSETQ. The CDR3 DNA sequence: TGCGCCAGCAGCTTAGCAACAGGGGTGGGAGAAAAACTGTTTTTT. Protein: CASSLATGVGEKLFF.

The chain employs TRBV7-9 and TRBJ2-5; D ambiguous. This CDR3 is 16 amino acids long. The ends were cut back, 0 bases at V and 1 base at J, with 12 bases in the middle. Germline CDR1 and CDR2: SEHNR and FQNEAQ (reference sequence). The CDR3, as DNA: TGTGCCAGCAGCTTAGCGCTAAAAAGGACCCAAGAGACCCAGTACTTC. It codes for CASSLALKRTQETQYF.

The CDR3 is CASSFWWGDSGELFF. DNA for the CDR3: TGTGCCAGCAGCTTCTGGTGGGGGGATTCCGGGGAGCTGTTTTTT. The chain is built from TRBV7-4 and TRBJ2-2, with a weak D call TRBD2 (6 bases). Germline lookup yields CDR1 SGHVT and CDR2 SQSDAQ. V was cut by 3 bases and J by 6 bases, with 14 bases left in between. The CDR3 extends over 15 amino acids.

The chain links TRBV6-6 to TRBJ1-2, with 7 bases that match TRBD1. Trimming at V came to 4 bases and at J to 8 bases, leaving 13 bases not matched to a gene. This CDR3 has 15 residues. The germline gives CDR1 MNHNY, CDR2 SVGAGI (reference sequence). Written as DNA, the CDR3 is TGTGCCAGCAGTTTCAAAGTACAGGGGTGGGACGGCTACACCTTC. Translated, it gives CASSFKVQGWDGYTF.

The J gene is TRBJ1-2, the V gene TRBV13, with D hard to call. This CDR3 is 14 amino acids long. V lost 0 bases to trimming and J lost 5 bases, with 10 bases between them. From germline, CDR1 is PRHDT and CDR2 FYEKMQ (reference sequence). In DNA, the CDR3 is TGTGCCAGCAGCTTAGGCCTACCTTTTTATGGCTACACCTTC. Translation: CASSLGLPFYGYTF.

J is TRBJ2-5 and V is TRBV11-3; D gene ambiguous. The germline gives CDR1 SGHNT, CDR2 YENEEA. V was pared by 1 base and J by 0 bases, with 9 bases between. The CDR3 runs to 15 residues. CDR3 bases: TGTGCCAGCAGCTTAGGATCTGGGGACCAAGAGACCCAGTACTTC. Translated: CASSLGSGDQETQYF. The entire variable domain, with the rest obtained from reference TRBV11-3 and TRBJ2-5, is as follows: EAGVVQSPRYKIIEKKQPVAFWCNPISGHNTLYWYLQNLGQGPELLIRYENEEAVDDSQLPKDRFSAERLKGVDSTLKIQPAELGDSAVYLCASSLGSGDQETQYFGPGTRLLVL.

The chain combines TRBV6-6 with TRBJ1-1; TRBD1 matches at 8 bases. V shed 4 bases and J 4 bases; nucleotides not matched to a gene: 2. The CDR3 runs 13 residues. Per the germline V gene, CDR1 is MNHNY and CDR2 is SVGAGI (reference sequence). The CDR3 coding sequence is TGTGCCAGCAGTTCCACAGGGGGCACTGAAGCTTTCTTT. Translation: CASSSTGGTEAFF.

The CDR3 sequence is CASSFQGSQTEAFF. The CDR3 DNA reads TGCGCCAGCAGCTTCCAGGGGAGTCAGACTGAAGCTTTCTTT. V gene TRBV5-1 combines with J gene TRBJ1-1, with TRBD1 as a possible D gene (6 bases). This CDR3 is built from 14 residues. Trimming stripped 2 bases from V and 5 bases from J, with 13 bases between. Germline V gene data show CDR1 as SGHRS and CDR2 as YFSETQ. The full variable domain, completed using reference TRBV5-1 and TRBJ1-1, is KAGVTQTPRYLIKTRGQQVTLSCSPISGHRSVSWYQQTPGQGLQFLFEYFSETQRNKGNFPGRFSGRQFSNSRSEMNVSTLELGDSALYLCASSFQGSQTEAFFGQGTRLTVV.

The gene calls are TRBV27 and TRBJ1-2, with D hard to call. V was pared by 4 bases and J by 0 bases, with 6 bases between. Germline CDR1 and CDR2: MNHEY and SMNVEV (reference sequence). CDR3 length: 13 amino acids. CDR3 protein: CASSSTANYGYTF. DNA for the CDR3: TGTGCCAGCAGTTCAACTGCTAACTATGGCTACACCTTC.

This clone was observed a single time. V gene TRBV30 combines with J gene TRBJ2-1; D might be TRBD1 or TRBD2, each matching 6 bases. Trimming stripped 3 bases from V and 2 bases from J, with 11 bases between. The germline V gene has CDR1 GTSNPN and CDR2 SVGIG (reference sequence). The CDR3 length is 14 residues. DNA for the CDR3: TGTGCCTGGAGGTACGGGGGCCCCTACAATGAGCAGTTCTTC. This translates into CAWRYGGPYNEQFF.

The CDR3 DNA reads as TGTGCCAGCAGTGGACAGGGGGAATCCTATGGCTACACCTTC. Encoded protein: CASSGQGESYGYTF. The chain carries TRBV2 and TRBJ1-2; 9 bases are a match to TRBD1. Per the germline V gene, CDR1 is SNHLY and CDR2 is FYNNEI. The CDR3 spans 14 residues. V was pared by 4 bases and J by 4 bases, with 4 bases of the junction left unmatched.

The rearrangement uses TRBV4-1 and TRBJ1-5; TRBD1 aligns across 8 bases. J gave up 6 bases and V 2 bases, and 9 bases lay outside the gene matches. The CDR3 is 16 residues long. The germline gives CDR1 MGHRA, CDR2 YSYEKL. The CDR3 bases are TGCGCCAGCAGCCAATCCACCGGACAGGGCACTCAGCCCCAGCATTTT. This encodes CASSQSTGQGTQPQHF.

The chain employs TRBV5-6 and TRBJ2-4; perhaps TRBD2 as D (5 bases). Germline values: CDR1 SGHDT, CDR2 YYEEEE. The CDR3 consists of 15 residues. V lost 4 bases and J 0 bases, leaving 11 bases between the germline ends. DNA for the CDR3: TGTGCCAGCAGCAAGGGAGAGTTAGCCAAAAACATTCAGTACTTC. Protein sequence: CASSKGELAKNIQYF.

V is TRBV19 and J is TRBJ2-2; D might be TRBD2 (6 bases). The germline V gene has CDR1 LNHDA and CDR2 SQIVND (reference sequence). V lost 8 bases and J lost 7, with 17 bases in between. The CDR3 totals 14 residues. The CDR3 spells CASSLGGTGGELFF. As DNA, the CDR3 is TGTGCCAGTTCCCTGGGGGGAACGGGCGGGGAGCTGTTTTTT.